The T cell receptor beta chain under discussion was sequenced for a study of T-cell memory formation after mild COVID-19. Looking at the study overall: Clusters were largely donor specific. General study findings and limits: A subset of responding clones appeared in pre-infection memory, suggesting cross-reactive memory joined.

Constant-segment primers served in 5'RACE that generated TCR alpha and TCR beta cDNA libraries bearing sample barcodes and UMIs. TCRdb ran MiXCR on the 5' RACE reads and lists one entry per CDR3 protein. This table has under 650,000 distinct CDR3 sequences, roughly 18% appearing once. This CDR3 spans 14 amino acids. Germline lookup yields CDR1 PRHDT and CDR2 FYEKMQ (reference sequence). V was cut by 4 bases and J by 7 bases, with 17 bases left in between. With respect to this clonotype: Antigen: not known.

The sequencing input was PBMCs or a T cell subset sorted from them (not recorded which). The gene calls are TRBV13 and TRBJ2-7; possibly TRBD2 for D (5 bases). This sequence originates from an adult woman who had mild COVID-19 (a few samples of this study predate the infection). Cell type and time point are not known. CDR3 sequence (DNA): TGTGCCAGCAGCTACCCGGGGTCAGGCTGGGAGCAGTACTTC. Amino acid sequence: CASSYPGSGWEQYF.